The subject of this entry is one TCR beta chain. The junction differs from germline at one of its ends, possibly a read error. Original data processing: Counts of nucleated cells, estimated from reference gene primer amplification, were obtained. Method: immunoSEQ multiplex PCR; TCRdb's copy keeps in-frame clones and lacks some. The V and J calls and the clone size are those of that table, but D and trimming were determined from the DNA. Of 95,000 to 150,000 clones listed, around 86% are singletons. The CDR3 sequence is 17 residues long. Germline CDR1 is LGHNA and CDR2 is YSLEER. The sample originates from a study of blood T cell repertoires in COVID-19. Study overall: Material from acute and convalescent COVID-19 was sourced from the United States, Italy and Spain. PBMCs, B-cell-depleted T cells, or T cells provided the cDNA or gDNA that made up the material.

The chain joins TRBV4-3 to TRBJ1-4, with 7 bases matching TRBD1. This receptor was taken from a woman aged 80 or over with acute or convalescent COVID-19. The sequencing sample was made of peripheral blood. Here the CDR3 DNA reads TGCGCCAGCAGTCAAGACCCTCCAGGGACAGTAGTAGAAAAACTGTTTTTT. Its translation is CASSQDPPGTVVEKLFF.